This TCR beta chain was observed in a study of blood T cells in healthy people across ages. Study summary: In model experiments, template switching was able to capture about one barcoded beta molecule for every two T cells that were present.

Germline values: CDR1 LNHDA, CDR2 SQIVND (reference sequence). The J segment lost 7 bases and the V segment lost 2 bases, leaving 10 bases of the junction unmatched. The CDR3 loop spans 15 amino acids. This clonotype was counted between two and nine times. Its matching antigen is unknown. The authors ran a second PCR of 7 to 11 cycles using a sample-barcoded 5' primer and a J-beta primer mix. TCRdb reprocessed the 5' RACE reads with MiXCR, giving one entry per CDR3 protein. The sample has some 700,000 distinct CDR3 sequences, around a fifth seen once. General study findings and limits: Nothing was known about donor CMV status, and this possibly confounded expanded clonotype changes.

Sequencing was done on a sample of blood. The clonotype comes from a man aged 65 to 85 in good health. The V call is TRBV19, the J call TRBJ1-2, with TRBD1 identical over 7 bases. In DNA form, the CDR3 reads TGTGCCAGTAGTATAAAAGGGGGCGAGTTCGGTGGCTACACCTTC. Amino acid sequence: CASSIKGGEFGGYTF.